The rows below give T cell receptor beta chains drawn from one sample of a study of radiotherapy plus CTLA-4 blockade in lung cancer. Libraries were prepared by immunoSEQ multiplex PCR; TCRdb keeps only in-frame clonotypes and omits some of them. The sample comprises about 48,000 clones, 86% of which are singletons, and 15% to 20% rests with the top ten. The sequences come from peripheral blood, collected from a patient treated with radiotherapy plus ipilimumab. The receptors derive from a human donor with non-small cell lung cancer that progressed on radiotherapy plus ipilimumab. Some clones in this sample may be carry-over from other donors' samples. CDR3s include the opening cysteine and the closing phenylalanine or tryptophan. A D gene is named only where the DNA matches it firmly. Not every row has a clone size; where given, it reads once, few, many or a size class.

clone_size: .; j_call: TRBJ1-2; d_call: TRBD1; v_call: TRBV5-8; cdr3_nt: TGTGCCAGCAGCTTGGGGCCAGGGGGCCCCGGTGGGGGCTACACCTTC; cdr3_aa: CASSLGPGGPGGGYTF
clone_size: .; j_call: TRBJ1-6; d_call: TRBD1; v_call: TRBV28; cdr3_nt: TGTGCCACCCGACAGGGAAATAATTCACCCCTCCACTTT; cdr3_aa: CATRQGNNSPLHF
clone_size: .; j_call: TRBJ1-1; d_call: TRBD1; v_call: TRBV19; cdr3_nt: TGTGCCAGTTTGGGACAGGGGATAGGTGAAGCTTTCTTT; cdr3_aa: CASLGQGIGEAFF
clone_size: few; j_call: TRBJ2-7; d_call: .; v_call: TRBV18; cdr3_nt: TGTGCCAGCTCAAGGTCACAGGGTCCCTACGAGCAGTACTTC; cdr3_aa: CASSRSQGPYEQYF
clone_size: .; j_call: TRBJ1-2; d_call: TRBD1; v_call: TRBV19; cdr3_nt: TGTGCCAGTAGTATACCTGGACAGGCAAACTATGGCTACACCTTC; cdr3_aa: CASSIPGQANYGYTF
clone_size: .; j_call: TRBJ2-5; d_call: TRBD1; v_call: TRBV12-5; cdr3_nt: TGTGCTAGTGGTTCCCCGGGACAGGGGATCGAGACCCAGTACTTC; cdr3_aa: CASGSPGQGIETQYF
clone_size: .; j_call: TRBJ1-5; d_call: TRBD1; v_call: TRBV19; cdr3_nt: TGTGCCAGTAGCCGGGACAGGGGTAATCAGCCCCAGCATTTT; cdr3_aa: CASSRDRGNQPQHF
clone_size: .; j_call: TRBJ1-1; d_call: .; v_call: TRBV20-1; cdr3_nt: TGCAGTGCTAGTTTCGGGGGGGGCTTCTTT; cdr3_aa: CSASFGGGFF
clone_size: .; j_call: TRBJ2-1; d_call: .; v_call: TRBV12-5; cdr3_nt: TGTGCTAGTGGTGGCCCCTACAATGAGCAGTTCTTC; cdr3_aa: CASGGPYNEQFF
clone_size: .; j_call: TRBJ2-3; d_call: TRBD2; v_call: TRBV6-4; cdr3_nt: TGTGCCAGCGCCCTTCAGGGCGGGAGAGGGACAGATACGCAGTATTTT; cdr3_aa: CASALQGGRGTDTQYF
clone_size: once; j_call: TRBJ2-7; d_call: .; v_call: TRBV7-2; cdr3_nt: TGTGCCAGCAGCTTATCCGTACTTCTCTCCTACGAGCAGTACTTC; cdr3_aa: CASSLSVLLSYEQYF
clone_size: .; j_call: TRBJ2-7; d_call: TRBD1; v_call: TRBV5-5; cdr3_nt: TGTGCCAGCAGCTTAAGGACAGGGGGCTCCTACGAGCAGTACTTC; cdr3_aa: CASSLRTGGSYEQYF
clone_size: .; j_call: TRBJ2-1; d_call: .; v_call: TRBV28; cdr3_nt: TGTGCCAGCAGTTTATTCGGACTCGGGGGGCATGAGCAGTTCTTC; cdr3_aa: CASSLFGLGGHEQFF
clone_size: .; j_call: TRBJ2-1; d_call: TRBD2; v_call: TRBV10-1; cdr3_nt: TGCGCCAGCAGTGATGGATTGGGACTAGCGGGTTTATATGAGCAGTTCTTC; cdr3_aa: CASSDGLGLAGLYEQFF
clone_size: .; j_call: TRBJ2-1; d_call: TRBD2; v_call: TRBV10-3; cdr3_nt: TGTGCCATCAGTGAGTCGATTGGGGGGGGGCAGTTCTTC; cdr3_aa: CAISESIGGGQFF
clone_size: once; j_call: TRBJ2-1; d_call: TRBD2; v_call: TRBV4-2; cdr3_nt: TGTGCCAGCAGCCAAGATTCGTCTAGCGGGAAATTCAATGAGCAGTTCTTC; cdr3_aa: CASSQDSSSGKFNEQFF
clone_size: .; j_call: TRBJ1-3; d_call: .; v_call: TRBV19; cdr3_nt: TGTGCCAGTAGAGAGGGCAACAGAAACACCATATATTTT; cdr3_aa: CASREGNRNTIYF
clone_size: .; j_call: TRBJ2-7; d_call: TRBD2; v_call: TRBV7-9; cdr3_nt: TGTGCCAGCAGCCCGGGGACTAGCGGGGAGCACGAGCAGTACTTC; cdr3_aa: CASSPGTSGEHEQYF
clone_size: few; j_call: TRBJ2-7; d_call: TRBD1; v_call: TRBV19; cdr3_nt: TGTGCCAGTAGTCTAGTGACAGGGGGTTACTACGAGCAGTACTTC; cdr3_aa: CASSLVTGGYYEQYF
clone_size: .; j_call: TRBJ2-2; d_call: TRBD2; v_call: TRBV11-2; cdr3_nt: TGTGCCAGCAGCTTAGATCGGGGGGGACACGGGGAGCTGTTTTTT; cdr3_aa: CASSLDRGGHGELFF
clone_size: once; j_call: TRBJ2-2; d_call: .; v_call: TRBV27; cdr3_nt: TGTGCCAGCAGTTCACATTCCACCGGGGAGCTGTTTTTT; cdr3_aa: CASSSHSTGELFF
clone_size: .; j_call: TRBJ1-1; d_call: TRBD1; v_call: TRBV27; cdr3_nt: TGTGCCAGCAGGGACCGGGACAGGGGGCATACTCCCACTGAAGCTTTCTTT; cdr3_aa: CASRDRDRGHTPTEAFF
clone_size: .; j_call: TRBJ2-7; d_call: TRBD1; v_call: TRBV11-2; cdr3_nt: TGTGCCAGCAGCTTAGGTGGACAGGGGTACTACGAGCAGTACTTC; cdr3_aa: CASSLGGQGYYEQYF
clone_size: .; j_call: TRBJ2-1; d_call: TRBD2; v_call: TRBV4-1; cdr3_nt: TGCGCCAGCAGCCAAGTAGCGGGGGGGTACAATGAGCAGTTCTTC; cdr3_aa: CASSQVAGGYNEQFF